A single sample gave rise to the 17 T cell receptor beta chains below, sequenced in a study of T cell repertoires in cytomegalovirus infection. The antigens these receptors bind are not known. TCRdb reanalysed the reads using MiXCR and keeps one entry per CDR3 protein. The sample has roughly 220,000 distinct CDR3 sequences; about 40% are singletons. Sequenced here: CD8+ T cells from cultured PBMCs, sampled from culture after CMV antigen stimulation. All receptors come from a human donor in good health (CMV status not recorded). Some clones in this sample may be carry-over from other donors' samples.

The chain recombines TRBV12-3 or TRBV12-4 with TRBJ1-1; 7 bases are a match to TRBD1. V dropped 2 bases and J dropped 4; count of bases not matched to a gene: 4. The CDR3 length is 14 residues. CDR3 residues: CASSLQGESTEAFF. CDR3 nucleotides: TGTGCCAGCAGTTTACAGGGGGAGAGCACTGAAGCTTTCTTT.

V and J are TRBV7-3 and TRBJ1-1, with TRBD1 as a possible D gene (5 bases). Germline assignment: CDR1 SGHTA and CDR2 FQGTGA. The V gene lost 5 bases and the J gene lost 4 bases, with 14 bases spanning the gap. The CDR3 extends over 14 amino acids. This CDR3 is CASSDGGRGTEAFF. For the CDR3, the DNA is TGTGCCAGCAGCGATGGGGGTAGGGGCACTGAAGCTTTCTTT.

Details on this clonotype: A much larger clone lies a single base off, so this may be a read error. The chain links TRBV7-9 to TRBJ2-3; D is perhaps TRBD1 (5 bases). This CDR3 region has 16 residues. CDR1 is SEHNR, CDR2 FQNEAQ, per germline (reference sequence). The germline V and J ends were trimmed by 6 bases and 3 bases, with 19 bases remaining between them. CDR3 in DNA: TGTGCCAGCAGTTCTGTGGTAGTGGGGCTGACAGATACGCAGTATTTT. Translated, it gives CASSSVVVGLTDTQYF.

For the CDR3, the DNA is TGTGCCAGCAGCTTAAAGGCGGGGGCTGTGGAGACCCAGTACTTC. Its translation: CASSLKAGAVETQYF. This chain joins TRBV11-1 and TRBJ2-5; D is possibly TRBD2 (7 bases). CDR3 size: 15 residues. Looked up from germline, CDR1 is SGHAT and CDR2 is FQDESV (reference sequence). Trimming took 2 bases from V and 5 from J, leaving 15 bases between them.

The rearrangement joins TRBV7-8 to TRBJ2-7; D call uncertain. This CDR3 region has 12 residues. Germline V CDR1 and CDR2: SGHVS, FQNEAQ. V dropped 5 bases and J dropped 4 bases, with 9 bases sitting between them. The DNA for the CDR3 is TGTGCCAGCAGCCCCCCGGATTACGAGCAGTACTTC. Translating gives CASSPPDYEQYF.

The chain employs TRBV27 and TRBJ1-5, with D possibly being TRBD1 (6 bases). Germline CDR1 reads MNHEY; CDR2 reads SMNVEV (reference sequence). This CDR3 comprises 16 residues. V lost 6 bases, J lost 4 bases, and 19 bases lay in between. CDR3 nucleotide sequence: TGTGCCAGCAGCTTCCTGCCGGGGGGCGCGAATCAGCCCCAGCATTTT. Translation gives CASSFLPGGANQPQHF.

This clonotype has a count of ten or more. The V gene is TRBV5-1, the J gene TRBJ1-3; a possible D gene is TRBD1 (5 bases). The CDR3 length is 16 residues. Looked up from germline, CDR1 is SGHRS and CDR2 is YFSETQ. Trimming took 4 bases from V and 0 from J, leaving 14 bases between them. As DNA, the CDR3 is TGCGCCAGCAGCATCGCGGGGACGTTCTCTGGAAACACCATATATTTT. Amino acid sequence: CASSIAGTFSGNTIYF.

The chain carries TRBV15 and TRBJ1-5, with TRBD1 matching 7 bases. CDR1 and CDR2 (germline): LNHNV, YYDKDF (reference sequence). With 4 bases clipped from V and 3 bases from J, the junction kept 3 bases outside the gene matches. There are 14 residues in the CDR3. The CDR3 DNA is TGTGCCACCAGCATTAGGGGGCCCAATCAGCCCCAGCATTTT. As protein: CATSIRGPNQPQHF.

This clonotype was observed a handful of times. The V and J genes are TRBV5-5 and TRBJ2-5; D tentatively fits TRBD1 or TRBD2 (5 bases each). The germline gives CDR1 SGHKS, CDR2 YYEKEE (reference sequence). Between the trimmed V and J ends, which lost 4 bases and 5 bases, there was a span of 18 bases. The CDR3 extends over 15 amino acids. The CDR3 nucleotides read TGTGCCAGCAGCCTCCGGGACCCTTCTTTGGAGACCCAGTACTTC. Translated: CASSLRDPSLETQYF.

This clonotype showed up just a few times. The CDR3 spells CAITDRGGTEAFF. Here the CDR3 DNA reads TGTGCCATTACTGACAGGGGAGGCACTGAAGCTTTCTTT. The chain couples TRBV6-1 to TRBJ1-1; 8 bases align to TRBD1. V trimming: 10 bases; J trimming: 4 bases; junction bases outside the gene matches: 8. The CDR3 extends over 13 amino acids. From germline, CDR1 is MNHNS and CDR2 SASEGT.

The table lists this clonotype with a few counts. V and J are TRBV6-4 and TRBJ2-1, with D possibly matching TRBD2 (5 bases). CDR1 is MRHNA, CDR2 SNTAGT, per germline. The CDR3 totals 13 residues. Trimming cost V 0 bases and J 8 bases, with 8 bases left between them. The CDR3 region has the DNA TGTGCCAGCAGTGACTCCGGGGTCGATGAGCAGTTCTTC. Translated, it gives CASSDSGVDEQFF.

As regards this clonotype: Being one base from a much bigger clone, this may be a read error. The CDR3 nucleotides read TGTGCCAGCATCGGGGACAGCTACGAGCAGTACTTC. Amino acid sequence: CASIGDSYEQYF. The V call is TRBV2, the J call TRBJ2-7; the match to TRBD1 covers 7 bases. The junction had 3 bases not matched to a gene; V was cut back by 7 bases and J by 3 bases. Germline CDR1 and CDR2: SNHLY and FYNNEI. The CDR3 is 12 residues long. Based on the CDR3 plus reference TRBV2 and TRBJ2-7, the full variable domain is EPEVTQTPSHQVTQMGQEVILRCVPISNHLYFYWYRQILGQKVEFLVSFYNNEISEKSEIFDDQFSVERPDGSNFTLKIRSTKLEDSAMYFCASIGDSYEQYFGPGTRLTVT.

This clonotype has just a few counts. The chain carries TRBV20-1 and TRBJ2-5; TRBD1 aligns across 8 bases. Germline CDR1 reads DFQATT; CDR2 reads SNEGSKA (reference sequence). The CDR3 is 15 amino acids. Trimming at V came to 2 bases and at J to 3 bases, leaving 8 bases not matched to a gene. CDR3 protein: CSARSYRGSKETQYF. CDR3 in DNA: TGCAGTGCTAGATCGTACAGGGGGTCCAAAGAGACCCAGTACTTC.

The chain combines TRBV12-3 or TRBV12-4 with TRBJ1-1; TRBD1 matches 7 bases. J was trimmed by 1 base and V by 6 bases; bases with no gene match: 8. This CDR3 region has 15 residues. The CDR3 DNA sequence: TGTGCCAGCAGAAAACCGGGACAGCCGAACACTGAAGCTTTCTTT. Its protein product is CASRKPGQPNTEAFF.

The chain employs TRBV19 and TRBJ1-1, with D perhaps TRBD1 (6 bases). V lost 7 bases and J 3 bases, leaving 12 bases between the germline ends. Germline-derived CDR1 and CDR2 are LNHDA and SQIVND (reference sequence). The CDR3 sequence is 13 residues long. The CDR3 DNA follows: TGTGCCAGTACCCCGAGGGGGTACACTGAAGCTTTCTTT. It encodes CASTPRGYTEAFF.

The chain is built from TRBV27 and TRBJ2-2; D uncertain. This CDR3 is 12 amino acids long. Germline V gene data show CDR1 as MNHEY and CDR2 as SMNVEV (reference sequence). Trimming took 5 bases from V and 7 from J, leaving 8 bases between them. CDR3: CASSTRGGELFF. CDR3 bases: TGTGCCAGCAGTACGAGAGGCGGGGAGCTGTTTTTT.

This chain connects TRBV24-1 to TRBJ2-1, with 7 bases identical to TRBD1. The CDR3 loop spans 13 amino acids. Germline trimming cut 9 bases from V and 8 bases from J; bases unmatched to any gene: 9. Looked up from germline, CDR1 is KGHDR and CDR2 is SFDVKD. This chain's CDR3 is CATGTASLDEQFF. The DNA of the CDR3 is TGTGCCACCGGGACAGCAAGTTTGGATGAGCAGTTCTTC.